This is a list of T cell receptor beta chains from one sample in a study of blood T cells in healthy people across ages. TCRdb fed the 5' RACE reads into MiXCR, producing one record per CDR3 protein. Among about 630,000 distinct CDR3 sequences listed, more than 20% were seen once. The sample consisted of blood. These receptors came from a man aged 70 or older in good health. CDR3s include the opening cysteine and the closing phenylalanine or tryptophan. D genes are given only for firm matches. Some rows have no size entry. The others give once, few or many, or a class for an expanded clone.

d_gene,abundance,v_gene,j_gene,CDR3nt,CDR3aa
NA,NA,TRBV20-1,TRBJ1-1,TGCAGTGCAAAACCAAGGGGGTTGAACACTGAAGCTTTCTTT,CSAKPRGLNTEAFF
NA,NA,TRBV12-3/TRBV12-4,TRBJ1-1,TGTGCCAGCATATCCACAGGGTGGGGCACTGAAGCTTTCTTT,CASISTGWGTEAFF
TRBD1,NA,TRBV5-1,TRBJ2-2,TGCGCCAGCAGCTGGACAGGGTCGGACACCGGGGAGCTGTTTTTT,CASSWTGSDTGELFF
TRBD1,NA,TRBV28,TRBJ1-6,TGTGCCAGCGTGGAGACAGGGGGAAATTCACCCCTCCACTTT,CASVETGGNSPLHF
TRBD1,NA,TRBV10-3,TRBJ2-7,TGTGCCATCAGTGGAAGGGACAGGGTTAACGAGCAGTACTTC,CAISGRDRVNEQYF
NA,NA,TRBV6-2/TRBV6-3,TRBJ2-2,TGTGCCAGCAGTTACGGTGGTAATAGCGGAAACACCGGGGAGCTGTTTTTT,CASSYGGNSGNTGELFF
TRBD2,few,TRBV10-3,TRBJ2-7,TGTGCCATCACGGCTAGCGGGAGCTTCTACGAGCAGTACTTC,CAITASGSFYEQYF
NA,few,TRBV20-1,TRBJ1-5,TGCAGTGCTAGAGAGGGGGGGGGAGACCAGCCCCAGCATTTT,CSAREGGGDQPQHF
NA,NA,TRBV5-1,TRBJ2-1,TGCGCCAGCAGTACTCAGGTGAATGAGCAGTTCTTC,CASSTQVNEQFF
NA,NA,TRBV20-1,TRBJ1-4,TGCAGTGCTGGAAAGGCGGCAGGGGATGAAAACCTGTTTTTT,CSAGKAAGDENLFF
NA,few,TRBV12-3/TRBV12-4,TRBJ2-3,TGTGCCAGCAGTCCGTGGACGTGGAGCACAGATACGCAGTATTTT,CASSPWTWSTDTQYF
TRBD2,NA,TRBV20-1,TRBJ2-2,TGCAGTGCCTTAGCGGCGGGGGAGAACACCGGGGAGCTGTTTTTT,CSALAAGENTGELFF
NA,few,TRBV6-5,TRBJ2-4,TGTGCCAGCAGTTACTTCCCCCCTAAGCAGGCGTTAGCCAAAAACATTCAGTACTTC,CASSYFPPKQALAKNIQYF
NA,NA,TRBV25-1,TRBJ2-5,TGTGCCAGCAGTGGGTATGGGTTGGAGACCCAGTACTTC,CASSGYGLETQYF
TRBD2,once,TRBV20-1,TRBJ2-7,TGCAGTGCTTTAGCGGGAGGCGCCTTCGAGCAGTACTTC,CSALAGGAFEQYF
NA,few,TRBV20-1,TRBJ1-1,TGCAGTGAAATGTCCGTCTCAGCTTTCTTT,CSEMSVSAFF
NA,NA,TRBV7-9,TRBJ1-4,TGTGCCAGCAGCTTAGGTCAGGCTCACGGACTGTTTTTT,CASSLGQAHGLFF
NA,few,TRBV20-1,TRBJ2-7,TGCAGTGCTAGAGATCCACTGGACTCCTACGAGCAGTACTTC,CSARDPLDSYEQYF
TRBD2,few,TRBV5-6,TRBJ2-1,TGTGCCAGCAGCTCTACCAGACTAGCGGGAGGGGGAGAGCAGTTCTTC,CASSSTRLAGGGEQFF
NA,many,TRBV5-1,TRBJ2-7,TGTGCCAGCAGCTTACAGGGCCCCTCCTACGAGCAGTACTTC,CASSLQGPSYEQYF
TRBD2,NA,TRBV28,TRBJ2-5,TGTGCCAGCAGCAGGACTAGCGTCGAGACCCAGTACTTC,CASSRTSVETQYF
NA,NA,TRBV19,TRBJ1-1,TGTGCCAGTAGCCCTCCGGTTGGATGGAACACTGAAGCTTTCTTT,CASSPPVGWNTEAFF
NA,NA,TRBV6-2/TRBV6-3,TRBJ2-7,TGTGCCAGCAGTTACGGGTGGGGTACCTACGAGCAGTACTTC,CASSYGWGTYEQYF
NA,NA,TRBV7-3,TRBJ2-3,TGTACCAGCAGCCCAGGAGTCGGATCGACAGATACGCAGTATTTT,CTSSPGVGSTDTQYF
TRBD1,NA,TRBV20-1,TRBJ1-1,TGCAGTGCTAGGCAGGGGGTAAACACTGAAGCTTTCTTT,CSARQGVNTEAFF
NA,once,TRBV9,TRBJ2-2,TGTGCCAGCAGCTTAACCGGGACCCCCGGCGTCTGGGAGCTGTTTTTT,CASSLTGTPGVWELFF
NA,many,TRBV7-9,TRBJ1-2,TGTGCCAGCAGCTTAGCTCCTACCGGCGGCTACACCTTC,CASSLAPTGGYTF
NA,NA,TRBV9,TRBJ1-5,TGTGCCAGCAGCTCCAATAGCAATCAGCCCCAGCATTTT,CASSSNSNQPQHF
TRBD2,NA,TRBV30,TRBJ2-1,TGTGCCTGGAGTCTAGCGGGAGGGTATGAGCAGTTCTTC,CAWSLAGGYEQFF